The entry below gives a single T cell receptor beta chain sequence along with its context. The data derive from a study of blood T cell repertoires in COVID-19. Trimming stripped 0 bases from V and 0 bases from J, with 12 bases between. CDR3 length equals 17 residues. Germline V gene sequence: CDR1 MGHRA, CDR2 YSYEKL. Data came from immunoSEQ multiplex PCR; TCRdb stores just in-frame clones and leaves some out. The sample includes some 670,000 clones, more than 80% of them seen just once. This TCR came from a woman aged 18 to 35 with acute or convalescent COVID-19. Sequencing was performed on peripheral blood. The chain carries TRBV4-1 and TRBJ1-5; possible D gene TRBD1, 5 bases. CDR3 amino acids: CASSQDGRDRSNQPQHF. CDR3 in DNA: TGCGCCAGCAGCCAAGATGGGAGGGACCGTAGCAATCAGCCCCAGCATTTT.